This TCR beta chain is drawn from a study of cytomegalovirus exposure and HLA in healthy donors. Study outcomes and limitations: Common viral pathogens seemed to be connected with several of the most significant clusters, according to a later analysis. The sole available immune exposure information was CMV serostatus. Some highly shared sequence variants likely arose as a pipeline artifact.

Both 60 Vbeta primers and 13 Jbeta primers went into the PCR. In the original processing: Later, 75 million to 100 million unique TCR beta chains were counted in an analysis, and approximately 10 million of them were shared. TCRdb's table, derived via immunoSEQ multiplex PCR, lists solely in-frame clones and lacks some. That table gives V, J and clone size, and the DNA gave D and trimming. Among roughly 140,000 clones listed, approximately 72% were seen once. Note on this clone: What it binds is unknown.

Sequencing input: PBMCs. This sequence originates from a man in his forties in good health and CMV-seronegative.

CDR3 sequence: CSVTVSYEQYF. DNA for the CDR3: TGCAGCGTTACGGTCTCCTACGAGCAGTACTTC. The chain combines TRBV29-1 with TRBJ2-7; D remains unclear. Looked up from germline, CDR1 is SQVTM and CDR2 is ANQGSEA. CDR3 length equals 11 residues. V lost 5 bases to trimming and J lost 0 bases, with 5 bases between them.